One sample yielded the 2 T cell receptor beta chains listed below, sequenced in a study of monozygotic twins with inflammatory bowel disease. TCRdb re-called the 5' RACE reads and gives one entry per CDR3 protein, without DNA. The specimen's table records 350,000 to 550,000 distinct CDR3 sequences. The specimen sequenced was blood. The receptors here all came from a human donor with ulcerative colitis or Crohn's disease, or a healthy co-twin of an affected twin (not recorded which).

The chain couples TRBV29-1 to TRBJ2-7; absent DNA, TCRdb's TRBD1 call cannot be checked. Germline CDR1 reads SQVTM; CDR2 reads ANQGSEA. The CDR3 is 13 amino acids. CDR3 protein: CSAGQDPMDEQYF.

This CDR3 is CSVEDQQADTRRELFF. The V gene is TRBV29-1, the J gene TRBJ2-2; TCRdb's assignment of TRBD1 cannot be checked, as there is no DNA. CDR3 size: 16 residues. Per germline, CDR1 SQVTM and CDR2 ANQGSEA.